One and the same sample provided the 10 T cell receptor beta chains below, sequenced in a study of CD8 T cells in Susac syndrome. After extraction with the RNeasy kit, roughly 0.45 to 1 ug of the RNA was reverse transcribed using random hexamers. Via MiXCR, TCRdb re-called the immunoSEQ multiplex PCR reads, giving one row per CDR3 protein. The sample holds some 150,000 distinct CDR3 sequences, over 85% seen once. The material sequenced was CD8+ T cells from PBMCs. Receptor source: a human donor with multiple sclerosis.

The chain recombines TRBV9 with TRBJ2-7; 7 bases match TRBD1. This CDR3 is 15 amino acids long. The germline V gene encodes CDR1 SGDLS and CDR2 YYNGEE. The J segment lost 2 bases and the V segment lost 3 bases, leaving 8 bases of the junction unmatched. CDR3 loop: CASSGHPGQPYEQYF. As DNA, the CDR3 is TGTGCCAGCAGCGGCCACCCGGGACAGCCCTACGAGCAGTACTTC.

This chain joins TRBV4-1 and TRBJ2-7; 8 bases fit TRBD1. The CDR3 contains 16 residues. Trimming removed 1 base from V and 2 bases from J; junction bases left unmatched: 7. CDR1 MGHRA and CDR2 YSYEKL come from the germline V gene. This CDR3 reads CASSQATDRETYEQYF. The CDR3 DNA sequence: TGCGCCAGCAGCCAAGCGACGGACAGGGAGACCTACGAGCAGTACTTC.

V and J are TRBV29-1 and TRBJ1-1; D remains unclear. Germline lookup yields CDR1 SQVTM and CDR2 ANQGSEA. The ends were cut back, 4 bases at V and 10 bases at J, with 13 bases in the middle. This CDR3 spans 11 amino acids. The CDR3, as DNA: TGCAGCGTTGTGTTCAGTTCAGGAGCTTTCTTT. Translated: CSVVFSSGAFF.

This chain links TRBV2 with TRBJ1-2; D gene unclear. V lost 7 bases and J 6 bases, leaving 0 bases between the germline ends. The CDR3 spans 8 residues. Germline CDR1 reads SNHLY; CDR2 reads FYNNEI. CDR3 nucleotide sequence: TGTGCCAGCAATGGCTACACCTTC. It codes for CASNGYTF.

The J gene is TRBJ1-2, the V gene TRBV10-3; the match to TRBD1 covers 7 bases. The CDR3 length is 16 residues. Per germline, CDR1 ENHRY and CDR2 SYGVKD. V dropped 2 bases and J dropped 5; count of bases not matched to a gene: 11. The CDR3 nucleotides read TGTGCCATCAGTGAGCCTCAAAACAGGGGCACTTATGGCTACACCTTC. Translated, it gives CAISEPQNRGTYGYTF.

This clonotype showed up just once. The J gene is TRBJ2-3, the V gene TRBV5-4; 7 bases are shared with TRBD2. Per the germline V gene, CDR1 is SGHNT and CDR2 is YYREEE (reference sequence). The CDR3 spans 17 residues. After removal of 4 bases from V and 0 bases from J, the junction contained 11 bases not matched to a gene. As DNA, the CDR3 is TGTGCCAGCAGCCACTTGGTTGCGGGGGATAGCACAGATACGCAGTATTTT. Translated, it gives CASSHLVAGDSTDTQYF.

The rearrangement joins TRBV7-9 to TRBJ2-1; 8 bases fit TRBD1. Losses at the gene ends were 7 bases for V and 5 bases for J; bases not matched to a gene: 13. Germline V gene data show CDR1 as SEHNR and CDR2 as FQNEAQ (reference sequence). This CDR3 has 16 amino acids. CDR3 nucleotide sequence: TGTGCCAGCACCCCATCGAGGGCAGGGGGCCACAATGAGCAGTTCTTC. This codes for CASTPSRAGGHNEQFF.

This clonotype was detected once. The rearrangement uses TRBV27 and TRBJ2-4; the D gene could be TRBD1 or TRBD2 (5 bases each). Germline CDR1 MNHEY, CDR2 SMNVEV (reference sequence). V was pared by 8 bases and J by 1 base, with 15 bases between. This CDR3 region has 15 residues. CDR3: CASGLAGGAKNIQYF. CDR3 coding DNA: TGTGCCAGCGGGTTGGCTGGGGGTGCCAAAAACATTCAGTACTTC.

The V and J genes are TRBV9 and TRBJ2-1, with TRBD2 identical over 7 bases. V was pared by 3 bases and J by 6 bases, with 15 bases of the junction left unmatched. This CDR3 is 17 amino acids long. Germline V lookup: CDR1 SGDLS, CDR2 YYNGEE. The CDR3 here is CASSATSVGGGGNEQFF. The CDR3 nucleotides are TGTGCCAGCAGCGCCACCTCTGTCGGCGGGGGTGGCAATGAGCAGTTCTTC.

J is TRBJ2-1 and V is TRBV20-1, with D possibly matching TRBD1 (5 bases). The germline V gene has CDR1 DFQATT and CDR2 SNEGSKA (reference sequence). This CDR3 is built from 15 residues. Between the trimmed V and J ends, which lost 0 bases and 6 bases, there was a span of 15 bases. The CDR3 here is CSARDRQGKVNEQFF. The CDR3 DNA sequence: TGCAGTGCTAGAGATCGGCAGGGTAAAGTCAATGAGCAGTTCTTC.